The rows below give T cell receptor beta chains drawn from one sample of a study of Ad26.COV2.S vaccination and SARS-CoV-2 variants. The protocol was immunoSEQ multiplex PCR, while the TCRdb copy is restricted to in-frame clones and leaves out a portion. The sample includes about 400,000 clones, over 75% of them seen just once. Sequencing used peripheral blood, obtained in a trial of Ad26.COV2.S vaccine versus placebo. The receptors shown here come from a person aged 18-65 years who received the Ad26.COV2.S COVID-19 vaccine or a placebo. Each CDR3 is given with its conserved first and last residue. D genes are given only for firm matches. Only part of the rows carry a size: once, few, many, or a class if the clone is expanded.

13	TRBV28	TRBJ1-1	NA	NA	CASSLVGSTEAFF	TGTGCCAGCAGTTTAGTAGGCAGCACTGAAGCTTTCTTT
13	TRBV30	TRBJ1-4	NA	NA	CAWGTSKREKLFF	TGTGCCTGGGGGACGAGTAAGCGGGAAAAACTGTTTTTT
12	TRBV12-3/TRBV12-4	TRBJ1-1	NA	TRBD1	CASSLGQGQAFF	TGTGCCAGCAGTCTAGGACAGGGCCAGGCTTTCTTT
15	TRBV19	TRBJ1-3	NA	NA	CASSTTGKAGNTIYF	TGTGCCAGTAGTACCACAGGGAAAGCCGGAAACACCATATATTTT
12	TRBV2	TRBJ2-1	NA	NA	CARGLGYNEQFF	TGTGCCCGGGGGCTGGGGTACAATGAGCAGTTCTTC
21	TRBV4-2	TRBJ2-6	NA	NA	CASSLLGVIAGRGSGANVLTF	TGTGCCAGCAGCCTCCTCGGGGTGATCGCGGGACGGGGCTCTGGGGCCAACGTCCTGACTTTC
12	TRBV19	TRBJ2-7	NA	NA	CASSTDRYEQYF	TGTGCCAGTAGTACTGACCGCTACGAGCAGTACTTC
16	TRBV15	TRBJ2-5	NA	NA	CATSRDMLRLQETQYF	TGTGCCACCAGCAGAGATATGTTAAGACTTCAAGAGACCCAGTACTTC
13	TRBV6-5	TRBJ2-7	NA	TRBD1	CASSQLGTVEQYF	TGTGCCAGCAGCCAACTGGGGACAGTCGAGCAGTACTTC
11	TRBV21-1	TRBJ2-7	NA	NA	CASSILHEQYF	TGTGCCAGCAGCATTCTACACGAGCAGTACTTC
15	TRBV28	TRBJ2-7	NA	TRBD1	CASSPLQGFGDEQYF	TGTGCCAGCAGTCCCCTACAGGGGTTTGGTGACGAGCAGTACTTC
16	TRBV7-2	TRBJ1-2	NA	NA	CASSSRNGEATLGYTF	TGTGCCAGCAGCTCCCGGAACGGGGAGGCCACTCTTGGCTACACCTTC
16	TRBV7-6	TRBJ1-2	NA	TRBD1	CASSPLSRGTDYGYTF	TGTGCCAGCAGCCCCCTCTCGCGGGGGACAGACTATGGCTACACCTTC
15	TRBV27	TRBJ1-1	NA	TRBD1	CATRQGGLGNTEAFF	TGTGCCACCCGACAGGGCGGTTTAGGGAACACTGAAGCTTTCTTT
12	TRBV2	TRBJ1-1	NA	NA	CAGGRTDTEAFF	TGTGCCGGAGGACGGACGGACACTGAAGCTTTCTTT
14	TRBV30	TRBJ2-1	NA	TRBD2	CAWSRLAGYNEQFF	TGTGCCTGGAGCAGACTAGCGGGATACAATGAGCAGTTCTTC
15	TRBV19	TRBJ2-7	NA	TRBD2	CASTRSGTSPYEQYF	TGTGCCAGTACCCGTTCCGGGACTAGTCCCTACGAGCAGTACTTC
13	TRBV12-3/TRBV12-4	TRBJ2-7	NA	NA	CASSPSGSYEQYF	TGTGCCAGCAGTCCATCAGGTTCCTACGAGCAGTACTTC
13	TRBV19	TRBJ1-1	NA	NA	CASSMGSNTEAFF	TGTGCCAGTAGTATGGGAAGTAACACTGAAGCTTTCTTT
13	TRBV21-1	TRBJ1-5	NA	NA	CASSNPEGQPQHF	TGTGCCAGCAGCAACCCAGAGGGCCAGCCCCAGCATTTT
13	TRBV6-1	TRBJ2-1	NA	NA	CASSDGLYNEQFF	TGTGCCAGCAGTGATGGACTTTACAATGAGCAGTTCTTC
16	TRBV21-1	TRBJ2-1	few	NA	CASSKGRDHPYNEQFF	TGTGCCAGCAGCAAAGGCCGGGACCACCCCTACAATGAGCAGTTCTTC
15	TRBV7-3	TRBJ2-1	NA	TRBD2	CASSSGTSGYNEQFF	TGTGCCAGCAGCTCCGGGACTAGCGGATACAATGAGCAGTTCTTC
13	TRBV6-5	TRBJ2-7	NA	NA	CASGPRVAYEQYF	TGTGCCAGCGGTCCCAGGGTAGCCTACGAGCAGTACTTC
11	TRBV12-3/TRBV12-4	TRBJ2-7	NA	NA	CASSQSYEQYF	TGTGCCAGCAGTCAATCCTACGAGCAGTACTTC
13	TRBV6-6	TRBJ2-7	once	NA	CASSLIRSYEQYF	TGTGCCAGCAGTTTGATCCGTTCCTACGAGCAGTACTTC
16	TRBV6-6	TRBJ2-1	NA	NA	CASKSDGGRFYNEQFF	TGTGCCAGCAAGAGTGACGGCGGGCGATTCTACAATGAGCAGTTCTTC
15	TRBV7-3	TRBJ2-2	once	NA	CASSVQPGPTGELFF	TGTGCCAGCAGCGTCCAGCCGGGGCCCACCGGGGAGCTGTTTTTT
12	TRBV11-3	TRBJ2-2	NA	NA	CASSSGTGELFF	TGTGCCAGCAGCTCCGGGACCGGGGAGCTGTTTTTT
14	TRBV19	TRBJ2-4	NA	NA	CASRDKLAKNIQYF	TGTGCCAGCCGGGACAAACTAGCCAAAAACATTCAGTACTTC
14	TRBV10-3	TRBJ2-5	NA	TRBD2	CAISELAGEETQYF	TGTGCCATCAGTGAGTTAGCGGGGGAAGAGACCCAGTACTTC
11	TRBV6-5	TRBJ2-1	NA	NA	CASGRVDEQFF	TGTGCCAGCGGTAGGGTGGATGAGCAGTTCTTC
16	TRBV30	TRBJ1-5	once	NA	CAWSPPGRGFDQPQHF	TGTGCCTGGAGCCCCCCGGGCAGGGGTTTTGATCAGCCCCAGCATTTT
16	TRBV7-3	TRBJ2-1	NA	TRBD2	CASSLYGTSGNYEQFF	TGTGCCAGCAGCTTATACGGGACTAGCGGGAACTATGAGCAGTTCTTC
14	TRBV6-5	TRBJ1-3	NA	NA	CASSLSYSGNTIYF	TGTGCCAGCAGTCTGTCGTACTCTGGAAACACCATATATTTT
13	TRBV7-3	TRBJ1-1	few	NA	CASSLTVNTEAFF	TGTGCCAGCAGCTTAACGGTGAACACTGAAGCTTTCTTT
16	TRBV2	TRBJ2-6	NA	TRBD2	CASRRLAGGGANVLTF	TGTGCCAGCAGACGGCTAGCGGGAGGTGGGGCCAACGTCCTGACTTTC
15	TRBV7-2	TRBJ2-1	once	TRBD2	CASSLVAGGRNEQFF	TGTGCCAGCAGCTTAGTGGCGGGAGGTAGAAATGAGCAGTTCTTC
13	TRBV28	TRBJ2-7	once	NA	CACSFTPPGEQYF	TGTGCCTGCAGTTTCACCCCCCCGGGGGAGCAGTACTTC
15	TRBV4-3	TRBJ1-1	NA	TRBD1	CASSHTKSGGTEAFF	TGCGCCAGCAGCCACACCAAGTCAGGGGGCACTGAAGCTTTCTTT
15	TRBV6-2/TRBV6-3	TRBJ1-2	NA	NA	CASSYQSTGMDGYTF	TGTGCCAGCAGTTACCAGTCGACAGGAATGGACGGCTACACCTTC
15	TRBV9	TRBJ2-7	few	NA	CASSVDLNPLYEQYF	TGTGCCAGCAGCGTAGACCTAAACCCTCTCTACGAGCAGTACTTC
16	TRBV4-2	TRBJ2-5	NA	NA	CASSQERDLYQETQYF	TGTGCCAGCAGCCAAGAACGGGACCTATACCAAGAGACCCAGTACTTC
17	TRBV29-1	TRBJ2-2	NA	NA	CSVGDVPGRTNTGELFF	TGCAGCGTTGGGGACGTTCCGGGACGGACGAACACCGGGGAGCTGTTTTTT
13	TRBV5-1	TRBJ2-7	NA	NA	CASSDGTTYEQYF	TGCGCCAGCAGCGACGGGACAACCTACGAGCAGTACTTC
17	TRBV25-1	TRBJ2-1	NA	TRBD2	CASRKTSGQFSYNEQFF	TGTGCCAGCAGGAAGACTAGCGGCCAATTCTCCTACAATGAGCAGTTCTTC
17	TRBV7-9	TRBJ2-7	NA	TRBD2	CASSPGTSGTFPYEQYF	TGTGCCAGCAGCCCCGGGACTAGCGGGACTTTTCCCTACGAGCAGTACTTC
16	TRBV29-1	TRBJ2-1	NA	NA	CSVEGETDGSYNEQFF	TGCAGCGTTGAAGGGGAAACCGATGGCTCCTACAATGAGCAGTTCTTC
15	TRBV19	TRBJ2-1	NA	NA	CASSTRHAGRNEQFF	TGTGCCAGTAGTACTCGACACGCCGGGCGGAATGAGCAGTTCTTC
14	TRBV11-2	TRBJ2-3	NA	NA	CASSLQGSTDTQYF	TGTGCCAGCAGCTTACAAGGCAGCACAGATACGCAGTATTTT